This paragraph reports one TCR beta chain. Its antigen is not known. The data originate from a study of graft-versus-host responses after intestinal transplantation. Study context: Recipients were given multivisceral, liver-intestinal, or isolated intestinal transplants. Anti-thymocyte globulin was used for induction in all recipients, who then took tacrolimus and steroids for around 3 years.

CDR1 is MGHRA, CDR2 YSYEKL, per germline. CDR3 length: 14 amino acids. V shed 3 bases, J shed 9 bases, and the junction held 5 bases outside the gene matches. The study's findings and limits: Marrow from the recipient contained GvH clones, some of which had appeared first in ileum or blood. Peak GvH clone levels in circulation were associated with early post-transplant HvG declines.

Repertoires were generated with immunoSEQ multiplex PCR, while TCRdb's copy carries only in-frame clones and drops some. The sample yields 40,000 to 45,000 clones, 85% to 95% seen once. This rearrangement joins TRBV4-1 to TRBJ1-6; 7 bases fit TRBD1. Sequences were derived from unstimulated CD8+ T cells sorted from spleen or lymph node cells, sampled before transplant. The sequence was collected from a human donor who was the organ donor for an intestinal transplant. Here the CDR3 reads CASSHTGEASPLHF. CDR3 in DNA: TGCGCCAGCAGCCATACAGGGGAGGCTTCACCCCTCCACTTT.